In its sample, the clone carrying this T cell receptor beta chain was seen a few times. A second about 7 to 12 cycle PCR used barcoded and J-beta primers. From each sample, at least 2.5 million paired-end reads containing CDR3 were obtained. MiXCR was run by TCRdb on the 5' RACE reads, yielding one entry per CDR3 protein. The data show over a million distinct CDR3 sequences, 40% to 45% seen once. This record comes from a study of blood T cells in healthy people across ages. J gave up 4 bases and V 5 bases, and 3 bases lay outside the gene matches. CDR3 length: 12 amino acids. Germline V lookup: CDR1 GTSNPN, CDR2 SVGIG (reference sequence).

The V call is TRBV30, the J call TRBJ2-3, with 7 positions matching TRBD1. The sequenced material came from blood. The origin of this receptor is a woman aged 18-30 years in good health. CDR3 nucleotides: TGTGCCTGGCAACAGGGGTCAGATACGCAGTATTTT. Translating it yields CAWQQGSDTQYF. The whole variable domain, remainder taken from reference TRBV30 and TRBJ2-3, is SQTIHQWPATLVQPVGSPLSLECTVEGTSNPNLYWYRQAAGRGLQLLFYSVGIGQISSEVPQNLSASRPQDRQFILSSKKLLLSDSGFYLCAWQQGSDTQYFGPGTRLTVL.